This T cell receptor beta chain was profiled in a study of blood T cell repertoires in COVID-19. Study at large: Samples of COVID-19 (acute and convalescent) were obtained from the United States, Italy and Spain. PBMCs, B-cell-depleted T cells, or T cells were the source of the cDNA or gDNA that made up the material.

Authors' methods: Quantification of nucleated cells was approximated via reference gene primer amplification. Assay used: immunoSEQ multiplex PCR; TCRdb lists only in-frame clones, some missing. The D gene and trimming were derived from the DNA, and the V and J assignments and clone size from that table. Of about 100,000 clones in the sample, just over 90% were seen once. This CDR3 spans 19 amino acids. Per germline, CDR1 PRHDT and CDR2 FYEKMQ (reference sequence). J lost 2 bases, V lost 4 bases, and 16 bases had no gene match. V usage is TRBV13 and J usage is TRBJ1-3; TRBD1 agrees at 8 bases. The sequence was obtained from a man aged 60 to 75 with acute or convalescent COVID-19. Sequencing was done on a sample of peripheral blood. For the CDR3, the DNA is TGTGCCAGCAGCTCGCGTGGGTGGCAGGGGGCCGATCCTGGAAACACCATATATTTT. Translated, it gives CASSSRGWQGADPGNTIYF.